These 22 T cell receptor beta chains were all obtained from the same sample, sequenced in a study of T cells in Graves' hyperthyroidism and ophthalmopathy. RNA transcripts provided the source from which TCR beta CDR3 regions were amplified. A set of HTBI primers served as the primers for a first-round RT-PCR of the TCR CDR3. TCRdb re-analysed the multiplex PCR reads in MiXCR, keeping a single row per CDR3 protein. The table has more than 250,000 distinct CDR3 sequences, 12% to 15% seen once. Sequenced sample: blood. The source of these receptors is a woman aged 45 to 65 with Graves' hyperthyroidism that later progressed to Graves' ophthalmopathy.

The chain uses TRBV12-3 or TRBV12-4 and TRBJ1-1, with D uncertain. V was pared by 7 bases and J by 4 bases, with 10 bases between. CDR3 length: 12 residues. The CDR3 reads CASTVRVTEAFF. Here the CDR3 DNA reads TGTGCCAGCACAGTTCGTGTCACTGAAGCTTTCTTT.

The table lists this clonotype with many counts. This sequence joins TRBV30 and TRBJ1-3; D not certain. The CDR3 covers 14 residues. Trimming left V 3 bases short and J 4 bases short, with 13 bases between. Germline V gives CDR1 GTSNPN, CDR2 SVGIG (reference sequence). CDR3 residues: CAWRRVEGGNTIYF. The DNA for the CDR3 is TGTGCCTGGAGGAGGGTGGAGGGAGGAAACACCATATATTTT.

J is TRBJ2-4 and V is TRBV7-8; the D is unclear. In germline, CDR1 is SGHVS, CDR2 FQNEAQ. The CDR3 has 18 amino acids. V dropped 3 bases and J dropped 2 bases, with 20 bases sitting between them. CDR3 protein: CASSFAPRALMTKNIQYF. In DNA form, the CDR3 reads TGTGCCAGCAGCTTTGCCCCTAGGGCCCTTATGACCAAAAACATTCAGTACTTC.

J is TRBJ2-3 and V is TRBV14; maybe TRBD2 (6 bases). This CDR3 is built from 15 residues. From germline, CDR1 is SGHDN and CDR2 FVKESK. Trimming left V 0 bases short and J 4 bases short, with 11 bases between. CDR3 sequence (DNA): TGTGCCAGCAGCCAAGACGGGGGTAGCGCAGATACGCAGTATTTT. Translating it yields CASSQDGGSADTQYF.

This clonotype appeared many times. V usage is TRBV13 and J usage is TRBJ2-1; tentatively, D is TRBD2 (6 bases). The germline V and J ends were trimmed by 3 bases and 9 bases, with 15 bases remaining between them. Germline V gene data show CDR1 as PRHDT and CDR2 as FYEKMQ (reference sequence). The CDR3 is made up of 14 amino acids. This CDR3 reads CASSFPSERGEQFF. The CDR3, as DNA: TGTGCCAGCAGCTTCCCTAGCGAGAGAGGTGAGCAGTTCTTC.

This clonotype was counted many times. The genes are TRBV28 and TRBJ2-5; 7 bases are a match to TRBD2. Germline CDR1 is MDHEN and CDR2 is SYDVKM. CDR3 length: 16 amino acids. The V segment lost 6 bases and the J segment 2 bases; nucleotides outside the gene matches: 12. This chain's CDR3 is CASRPLGRGEQETQYF. The CDR3 nucleotides are TGTGCCAGCAGGCCCTTGGGTCGGGGGGAACAAGAGACCCAGTACTTC.

This clonotype was recorded a few times. This rearrangement joins TRBV19 to TRBJ2-1; 9 positions match TRBD1. Germline V CDR1 and CDR2: LNHDA, SQIVND (reference sequence). CDR3 length: 16 amino acids. Trimming cost V 3 bases and J 6 bases; bases outside gene matches: 9. The CDR3 region has the DNA TGTGCCAGTAGTATGCGGACAGGGGTTGGGGGCAATGAGCAGTTCTTC. It is translated as CASSMRTGVGGNEQFF. The full variable domain, completed using reference TRBV19 and TRBJ2-1, is DGGITQSPKYLFRKEGQNVTLSCEQNLNHDAMYWYRQDPGQGLRLIYYSQIVNDFQKGDIAEGYSVSREKKESFPLTVTSAQKNPTAFYLCASSMRTGVGGNEQFFGPGTRLTVL.

V is TRBV5-8 and J is TRBJ1-1, with unresolved D. Trimming shortened V by 4 bases and J by 6 bases, and 7 bases separated the two germline ends. The CDR3 length is 11 residues. Germline CDR1 reads SGHTS; CDR2 reads YDEGEE. CDR3 sequence (DNA): TGTGCCAGCAGCCGATCCGCTGAAGCTTTCTTT. This gives the protein CASSRSAEAFF.

Many counts were recorded for this clonotype. The chain carries TRBV27 and TRBJ2-4, with TRBD1 identical over 9 bases. The CDR3 is 13 amino acids. Germline CDR1 and CDR2: MNHEY and SMNVEV (reference sequence). J gave up 8 bases and V 3 bases, and 2 bases lay outside the gene matches. The CDR3 here is CASSFGTGYIQYF. CDR3 in DNA: TGTGCCAGCAGTTTCGGGACAGGGTACATTCAGTACTTC.

As to this clonotype: This may come from a read error, since a much larger clone is one base off. The CDR3 ends on some other residue instead of the conserved phenylalanine or tryptophan, so this is likely a read error. The rearrangement uses TRBV28 and TRBJ2-4, with D possibly matching TRBD2 (6 bases). This CDR3 spans 16 amino acids. The germline CDR1 and CDR2 sequences are MDHEN and SYDVKM. V lost 1 base and J 3 bases, leaving 13 bases between the germline ends. This CDR3 reads CASSLYGEVNKNIQYL. The CDR3 DNA sequence: TGTGCCAGCAGTTTATATGGGGAGGTGAACAAAAACATTCAGTACCTC.

This clonotype was counted many times. The chain couples TRBV18 to TRBJ2-3; D gene unclear. CDR1 KGHSH and CDR2 LQKENI come from the germline V gene. With 3 bases removed from V and 2 bases from J, the gap between germline ends came to 9 bases. The length of the CDR3 is 14 residues. The CDR3 DNA sequence: TGTGCCAGCTCACCGGGCAGGATCACAGATACGCAGTATTTT. Its translation is CASSPGRITDTQYF.

This clonotype was recorded many times. The J gene is TRBJ2-1, the V gene TRBV20-1, with no clear D. Trimming took off 6 bases at V and 9 bases at J, with 12 bases between the two ends. In germline, CDR1 is DFQATT, CDR2 SNEGSKA (reference sequence). This CDR3 has 11 amino acids. The DNA for the CDR3 is TGCAGTGCCGAAATGGCCCCTGAGCAGTTCTTC. Residues: CSAEMAPEQFF.

In its sample, this clonotype was seen many times. The J gene is TRBJ2-7, the V gene TRBV2; D is possibly TRBD2 (7 bases). The ends were cut back, 10 bases at V and 1 base at J, with 17 bases in the middle. Germline-derived CDR1 and CDR2 are SNHLY and FYNNEI. The CDR3 is made up of 14 amino acids. The CDR3 loop reads CATSGGAGSYEQYF. CDR3 bases: TGTGCCACCTCTGGGGGGGCAGGTTCCTACGAGCAGTACTTC.

V is TRBV18 and J is TRBJ1-4; D is undetermined. The CDR3 extends over 14 amino acids. Trimming cost V 5 bases and J 6 bases, with 13 bases left between them. Germline V gene data show CDR1 as KGHSH and CDR2 as LQKENI. CDR3 protein: CASSTTQSHEKLFF. The CDR3 DNA reads TGTGCCAGCTCAACCACCCAGTCCCATGAAAAACTGTTTTTT.

The chain joins TRBV20-1 to TRBJ2-1; tentatively, D is TRBD2 (7 bases). Trimming left V 0 bases short and J 9 bases short, with 18 bases between. The length of the CDR3 is 15 residues. Germline-derived CDR1 and CDR2 are DFQATT and SNEGSKA (reference sequence). The CDR3 DNA reads as TGCAGTGCTAGAGATCCGGGGGGCGGGAAGGCTGAGCAGTTCTTC. This codes for CSARDPGGGKAEQFF.

The CDR3 nucleotides are TGTGCCAGCCAGCCAGGAGAGGACGCAGATACGCAGTATTTT. This translates into CASQPGEDADTQYF. V is TRBV2 and J is TRBJ2-3, with D uncertain. The CDR3 has 14 residues. Germline V gene sequence: CDR1 SNHLY, CDR2 FYNNEI. Trimming took off 8 bases at V and 4 bases at J, with 16 bases between the two ends.

V is TRBV19 and J is TRBJ2-1, with D possibly matching TRBD2 (6 bases). Trimming stripped 3 bases from V and 4 bases from J, with 19 bases between. From germline, CDR1 is LNHDA and CDR2 SQIVND (reference sequence). This CDR3 has 17 amino acids. The CDR3 DNA is TGTGCCAGTAGTATCGGGACTCGGGGAGTTCTGTACAATGAGCAGTTCTTC. The encoded protein is CASSIGTRGVLYNEQFF.

The rearrangement links TRBV12-3 or TRBV12-4 to TRBJ1-1; D not resolved. V was clipped by 6 bases and J by 3 bases, with 14 bases between them. The CDR3 covers 14 residues. CDR3 coding DNA: TGTGCCAGCAGCCAGTGGGAAGGAGACACTGAAGCTTTCTTT. This translates into CASSQWEGDTEAFF.

At least ten counts were recorded for this clonotype. V is TRBV5-1 and J is TRBJ1-4, with a possible D match to TRBD1 (5 bases). CDR1 and CDR2 (germline): SGHRS, YFSETQ. The CDR3 loop spans 13 amino acids. V shed 7 bases and J shed 4 bases, with 11 bases lying between them. DNA of the CDR3: TGCGCCAGCGCCGGGACCGATAATGAAAAACTGTTTTTT. This encodes CASAGTDNEKLFF.

This chain connects TRBV18 to TRBJ2-7; 11 bases map to TRBD2. V lost 3 bases, J lost 3 bases, and 7 bases stayed unmatched. Germline V gives CDR1 KGHSH, CDR2 LQKENI. The CDR3 is 16 amino acids. The CDR3 nucleotides are TGTGCCAGCTCACCTGGGTGGACTAGCGGGTTCTACGAGCAGTACTTC. Encoded protein: CASSPGWTSGFYEQYF. Supplemented by reference TRBV18 and TRBJ2-7, the full variable domain reads NAGVMQNPRHLVRRRGQEARLRCSPMKGHSHVYWYRQLPEEGLKFMVYLQKENIIDESGMPKERFSAEFPKEGPSILRIQQVVRGDSAAYFCASSPGWTSGFYEQYFGPGTRLTVT.

A few counts support this clonotype. The V and J genes are TRBV3-1 and TRBJ2-6; TRBD1 is a possible D gene (6 bases). CDR1 LGHDT and CDR2 YNNKEL come from the germline V gene (reference sequence). There are 16 residues in the CDR3. Trimming stripped 4 bases from V and 0 bases from J, with 10 bases between. The CDR3 protein is CASSLTGPSGANVLTF. The CDR3 nucleotides are TGTGCCAGCAGCCTAACAGGGCCCTCTGGGGCCAACGTCCTGACTTTC.

This clonotype was observed at least ten times. J is TRBJ2-7 and V is TRBV20-1; 10 nucleotides line up with TRBD2. CDR3 length: 14 residues. J gave up 2 bases and V 3 bases, and 4 bases lay outside the gene matches. Germline-derived CDR1 and CDR2 are DFQATT and SNEGSKA (reference sequence). CDR3 protein: CSARRAGGAYEQYF. For the CDR3, the DNA is TGCAGTGCTAGGAGAGCGGGAGGGGCCTACGAGCAGTACTTC.